This entry concerns a single TCR beta chain. The data were produced by immunoSEQ multiplex PCR, yet TCRdb's version contains in-frame clones alone and is incomplete. This sample carries more than 12,000 clones, about three quarters of them seen once, and the ten largest clones take around 14%. The data originate from a study of T cells after somatic rescue of genetic block. V trimming: 2 bases; J trimming: 3 bases; junction bases outside the gene matches: 2. The CDR3 spans 14 residues. The V gene's germline CDR1 is KGHSH and CDR2 LQKENI. The TCR sequence derives from a boy between 10 and 17 years old. This chain links TRBV18 with TRBJ2-7; 9 bases are shared with TRBD1. What was sequenced was peripheral blood mononuclear cells (PBMCs). CDR3 sequence reads: CASSPADRGYEQYF. DNA for the CDR3: TGTGCCAGCTCACCAGCGGACAGGGGCTACGAGCAGTACTTC.